This is a list of T cell receptor beta chains from one sample in a study of cytomegalovirus exposure and HLA in healthy donors. Sequencing used immunoSEQ multiplex PCR; TCRdb keeps in-frame clones, though not all of them. The sample yields approximately 220,000 clones, over 60% seen once. Sequences were obtained from PBMCs. These receptors were collected from a man aged 40-50 years in good health and CMV-seronegative. Each CDR3 is given with its conserved first and last residue. D genes are given only for firm matches. The size of a clone is reported for some rows only, either as once, few or many, or as a class for expanded clones.

D gene: .; J gene: TRBJ1-1; V gene: TRBV5-3; clone size: .; CDR3 protein: CARSFGLFGRNTEAFF
D gene: .; J gene: TRBJ1-1; V gene: TRBV6-5; clone size: .; CDR3 protein: CASSRLRGNTEAFF
D gene: TRBD2; J gene: TRBJ2-4; V gene: TRBV9; clone size: .; CDR3 protein: CARSGGIKNIQYF
D gene: .; J gene: TRBJ2-1; V gene: TRBV7-8; clone size: once; CDR3 protein: CASSRENRDYNEQFF
D gene: TRBD1; J gene: TRBJ1-5; V gene: TRBV7-2; clone size: .; CDR3 protein: CASSPGQGRNQPQHF
D gene: TRBD1; J gene: TRBJ1-1; V gene: TRBV6-4; clone size: .; CDR3 protein: CASSDSGTGVGTEAFF
D gene: TRBD1; J gene: TRBJ2-5; V gene: TRBV4-1; clone size: .; CDR3 protein: CASSHNPGQGQETQYF
D gene: TRBD1; J gene: TRBJ1-4; V gene: TRBV5-1; clone size: once; CDR3 protein: CASSRGQGTGDNEKLFF
D gene: .; J gene: TRBJ2-7; V gene: TRBV6-5; clone size: .; CDR3 protein: CASKYLTGGHEQYF
D gene: .; J gene: TRBJ1-2; V gene: TRBV19; clone size: .; CDR3 protein: CASSIDGRARYTF
D gene: TRBD1; J gene: TRBJ1-3; V gene: TRBV7-9; clone size: .; CDR3 protein: CASTPWLTGGSGNTIYF
D gene: .; J gene: TRBJ1-5; V gene: TRBV30; clone size: few; CDR3 protein: CAFISRRFVNQPQHF
D gene: TRBD2; J gene: TRBJ2-5; V gene: TRBV7-2; clone size: .; CDR3 protein: CASSSTSGGAGETQYF
D gene: TRBD2; J gene: TRBJ2-5; V gene: TRBV5-4; clone size: .; CDR3 protein: CASTPGGGPGETQYF
D gene: TRBD1; J gene: TRBJ1-5; V gene: TRBV12-5; clone size: .; CDR3 protein: CASGQGQGPGSNQPQHF
D gene: TRBD1; J gene: TRBJ1-1; V gene: TRBV27; clone size: once; CDR3 protein: CASSLRTGLNTEAFF
D gene: .; J gene: TRBJ1-2; V gene: TRBV10-3; clone size: .; CDR3 protein: CAISEPGEIGYTF
D gene: .; J gene: TRBJ2-3; V gene: TRBV9; clone size: .; CDR3 protein: CASSYLGGAGSTDTQYF